Following are 20 T cell receptor beta chains from one sample sequenced in a study of blood T cell repertoires in COVID-19. Profiling relied on immunoSEQ multiplex PCR, and the TCRdb table lists in-frame clones only, not all of them. The sample includes 150,000 to 200,000 clones, around 94% of them seen just once. Sequenced material: peripheral blood. The receptor set was obtained from a man aged 25-40 years with COVID-19, enrolled during active disease.

The chain links TRBV18 to TRBJ2-5; 9 nucleotides agree with TRBD2. The germline CDR1 and CDR2 sequences are KGHSH and LQKENI. V dropped 1 base and J dropped 4; count of bases not matched to a gene: 7. CDR3 size: 16 residues. The CDR3 reads CASSPLLAGSGETQYF. CDR3 coding DNA: TGTGCCAGCTCACCACTGCTAGCGGGGTCAGGAGAGACCCAGTACTTC. Full variable domain (rest looked up from reference TRBV18 and TRBJ2-5): NAGVMQNPRHLVRRRGQEARLRCSPMKGHSHVYWYRQLPEEGLKFMVYLQKENIIDESGMPKERFSAEFPKEGPSILRIQQVVRGDSAAYFCASSPLLAGSGETQYFGPGTRLLVL.

V usage is TRBV6-1 and J usage is TRBJ2-2; 14 nucleotides align to TRBD2. The CDR3 sequence is 20 residues long. V lost 4 bases to trimming and J lost 5 bases; unmatched junction nucleotides: 15. Germline assignment: CDR1 MNHNS and CDR2 SASEGT. In DNA, the CDR3 is TGTGCCAGCAGTGGACTAGCGGGGGGGCCGCGCTATCCGCCGACCGGGGAGCTGTTTTTT. Translated, it gives CASSGLAGGPRYPPTGELFF.

V is TRBV24-1 and J is TRBJ2-2; 7 bases agree with TRBD1. The CDR3 has 17 amino acids. The germline V gene encodes CDR1 KGHDR and CDR2 SFDVKD. With 5 bases clipped from V and 5 bases from J, the junction kept 13 bases outside the gene matches. CDR3 coding DNA: TGTGCCACCAGTGCCACCGCACAGGGGAGAGATACCGGGGAGCTGTTTTTT. Its translation: CATSATAQGRDTGELFF.

The rearrangement uses TRBV7-6 and TRBJ1-3; 10 positions agree with TRBD1. The CDR3 covers 15 residues. The ends lost 5 bases at V and 3 bases at J; junction bases unmatched: 4. CDR1 is SGHVS and CDR2 is FNYEAQ in the germline V gene. The CDR3 here is CASSPDRGFGNTIYF. CDR3 coding DNA: TGTGCCAGCAGCCCGGACAGGGGGTTTGGAAACACCATATATTTT.

The table lists this clone with a count of one. The rearrangement uses TRBV19 and TRBJ2-2; 7 nucleotides align to TRBD1. Germline assignment: CDR1 LNHDA and CDR2 SQIVND (reference sequence). J gave up 3 bases and V 9 bases, and 10 bases lay outside the gene matches. The CDR3 loop spans 15 amino acids. As DNA, the CDR3 is TGTGCCAGCCGGGATCCGGACAGGCACACCGGGGAGCTGTTTTTT. This translates into CASRDPDRHTGELFF.

The chain has TRBV10-2 and TRBJ1-1; no reliable D call. Trimming shortened V by 3 bases and J by 4 bases, and 15 bases separated the two germline ends. This CDR3 has 15 amino acids. Germline assignment: CDR1 WSHSY and CDR2 SAAADI. As DNA, the CDR3 is TGCGCCAGCAGTGACCGAGTTGGAGGCGGCACTGAAGCTTTCTTT. It translates to CASSDRVGGGTEAFF.

The chain combines TRBV19 with TRBJ2-1; TRBD2 agrees at 15 bases. CDR3 length: 14 residues. V shed 6 bases, J shed 9 bases, and the junction held 3 bases outside the gene matches. CDR1 LNHDA and CDR2 SQIVND come from the germline V gene (reference sequence). CDR3 sequence reads: CASRGLAGGSEQFF. DNA of the CDR3: TGTGCCAGTAGGGGACTAGCGGGGGGTAGTGAGCAGTTCTTC.

On this clone: Other DNA sequences within the sample encode an identical CDR3. This rearrangement joins TRBV6-5 to TRBJ1-5, with TRBD1 matching over 8 bases. Germline CDR1 is MNHEY and CDR2 is SVGAGI. The J segment lost 2 bases and the V segment lost 6 bases, leaving 3 bases of the junction unmatched. The CDR3 length is 14 residues. CDR3 in DNA: TGTGCCAGCAGCTCGACAGGGGGCAATCAGCCCCAGCATTTT. It codes for CASSSTGGNQPQHF.

This clone was observed a single time. The chain is built from TRBV6-5 and TRBJ2-6; maybe TRBD1 (5 bases). CDR3 length: 13 amino acids. CDR1 MNHEY and CDR2 SVGAGI come from the germline V gene. The V end was cut by 7 bases, the J end by 4 bases, with 8 bases between. The CDR3, as DNA: TGTGCCAGCAACACAGGCGGGGCCAACGTCCTGACTTTC. As protein: CASNTGGANVLTF.

V gene TRBV5-1 combines with J gene TRBJ2-1; maybe TRBD1 (6 bases). The CDR3 contains 16 residues. Germline CDR1 and CDR2: SGHRS and YFSETQ. Trimming removed 0 bases from V and 3 bases from J, with 13 bases in between. CDR3 residues: CASSLGQGLFYNEQFF. For the CDR3, the DNA is TGCGCCAGCAGCTTGGGGCAGGGGCTTTTCTACAATGAGCAGTTCTTC.

This clone was seen just once. V usage is TRBV10-3 and J usage is TRBJ1-4; 8 bases line up with TRBD1. The CDR3 length is 14 residues. With V trimmed by 4 bases and J by 6 bases, 4 bases remained unmatched. Germline V CDR1 and CDR2: ENHRY, SYGVKD. The CDR3 here is CAISGSQGDEKLFF. DNA of the CDR3: TGTGCCATCAGTGGGTCACAGGGGGATGAAAAACTGTTTTTT.

The V gene is TRBV7-9, the J gene TRBJ1-3, with 9 bases matching TRBD1. The ends lost 7 bases at V and 4 bases at J; junction bases unmatched: 8. The germline CDR1 and CDR2 sequences are SEHNR and FQNEAQ (reference sequence). This CDR3 contains 15 residues. The CDR3 nucleotides read TGTGCCAGCACCGAAACCGGGACAGGGGGAAACACCATATATTTT. Encoded protein: CASTETGTGGNTIYF.

The genes are TRBV11-2 and TRBJ2-3; 7 positions agree with TRBD2. Losses at the gene ends were 3 bases for V and 4 bases for J; bases not matched to a gene: 4. Per the germline V gene, CDR1 is SGHAT and CDR2 is FQNNGV. The CDR3 contains 14 residues. CDR3 in DNA: TGTGCCAGCAGCTTCGAGCGGGGCTCAGATACGCAGTATTTT. This encodes CASSFERGSDTQYF.

The chain joins TRBV3-1 (or the pseudogene TRBV3-2) to TRBJ2-4, with 7 bases identical to TRBD1. CDR3 length: 16 amino acids. V lost 0 bases to trimming and J lost 5 bases; unmatched junction nucleotides: 7. From germline, CDR1 is LGHDT and CDR2 YNNKEL (reference sequence). The CDR3 coding sequence is TGTGCCAGCAGCCAAGATCTTGTAGGGGGCCAAAACATTCAGTACTTC. Encoded protein: CASSQDLVGGQNIQYF.

This chain connects TRBV7-2 to TRBJ1-2; D may be TRBD1 (5 bases). The CDR3 is 14 amino acids. The V and J ends lost 1 base and 4 bases respectively, with 10 bases between them. Germline lookup yields CDR1 SGHTA and CDR2 FQGNSA. CDR3 amino acids: CASSLDRTLYGYTF. CDR3 DNA: TGTGCCAGCAGCTTAGACAGGACCCTCTATGGCTACACCTTC.

V and J are TRBV2 and TRBJ2-7; 9 bases map to TRBD2. Germline-derived CDR1 and CDR2 are SNHLY and FYNNEI. With V trimmed by 6 bases and J by 3 bases, 9 bases remained unmatched. The CDR3 runs 15 residues. In DNA, the CDR3 is TGTGCCAGCAGCGAGGGACTAGCTTTCCTCTACGAGCAGTACTTC. It specifies CASSEGLAFLYEQYF.

The chain has TRBV13 and TRBJ2-7; 8 nucleotides align to TRBD1. CDR3 length: 13 residues. Germline V gene sequence: CDR1 PRHDT, CDR2 FYEKMQ (reference sequence). Unmatched junction bases numbered 3, after V lost 5 bases and J lost 3 bases. CDR3 nucleotides: TGTGCCAGCAGCCCCACAGGGGGCTACGAGCAGTACTTC. Protein product: CASSPTGGYEQYF.

This clone was seen once. In the same sample, other DNA sequences code for this CDR3. The rearrangement joins TRBV6-1 to TRBJ2-1; D is perhaps TRBD1 (7 bases). From germline, CDR1 is MNHNS and CDR2 SASEGT. Trimming pared 2 bases from V and 4 bases from J, leaving 12 bases between. The CDR3 runs to 15 residues. The CDR3 loop reads CASSELAGGYNEQFF. Written as DNA, the CDR3 is TGTGCCAGCAGTGAATTAGCAGGGGGGTACAATGAGCAGTTCTTC.

This chain uses TRBV19 with TRBJ1-2; tentative D call: TRBD1 (5 bases). The CDR3 spans 12 residues. V lost 6 bases and J 7 bases, leaving 12 bases between the germline ends. Germline CDR1 is LNHDA and CDR2 is SQIVND (reference sequence). CDR3 protein: CASSFRRGGYTF. The CDR3 DNA sequence: TGTGCCAGTAGCTTCCGAAGGGGTGGCTACACCTTC.

The V gene is TRBV7-9, the J gene TRBJ2-7, with 8 bases that match TRBD1. The germline V gene encodes CDR1 SEHNR and CDR2 FQNEAQ (reference sequence). CDR3 length: 15 amino acids. J was trimmed by 4 bases and V by 2 bases; bases with no gene match: 7. In nucleotides, the CDR3 is TGTGCCAGCAGCTTAAGCGGACAGGGTAGTTACGAGCAGTACTTC. It yields the protein CASSLSGQGSYEQYF.